This T cell receptor beta chain was found in a study of cytomegalovirus exposure and HLA in healthy donors. Study context: Within an early data release were roughly 90 million unique TCRs drawn from HLA-typed donors.

PCR used 60 Vbeta primers and 13 Jbeta primers. Sequenced by immunoSEQ multiplex PCR; TCRdb stores in-frame clones only, minus some. Of 55,000 to 65,000 clones listed, over 60% are singletons. The germline V gene encodes CDR1 MNHNY and CDR2 SVGAGI (reference sequence). V was shortened by 8 bases and J by 1 base, with 15 bases between the two germline ends. The CDR3 runs to 14 residues. The source material was PBMCs. V usage is TRBV6-6 and J usage is TRBJ2-7, with a possible D match to TRBD2 (5 bases). This sequence originates from a man aged 25-45 years in good health and CMV-seropositive. CDR3 residues: CASSGLPNSYEQYF. For the CDR3, the DNA is TGTGCCAGCTCGGGATTACCTAATTCCTACGAGCAGTACTTC.